This is a list of T cell receptor beta chains from one sample in a study of beta chain features in type 1 diabetes. Using immunoSEQ multiplex PCR, the repertoire was profiled, and TCRdb retains in-frame clones only, with some absent. The table has about 280,000 clones, approximately 16% seen once. Sample: naive CD4+ T cells from blood. The receptors originated from a man younger than 35 with type 1 diabetes. CDR3s include the opening cysteine and the closing phenylalanine or tryptophan. A D gene is named only where the DNA matches it firmly. Clone size is shown for a subset of rows, as once, few, many or a class of expanded clone.

>TRBV11-2|NA|TRBJ2-1|NA
CASSLDRELGEQFF
TGTGCCAGCAGCTTAGACCGGGAGTTGGGTGAGCAGTTCTTC
>TRBV30|TRBD1|TRBJ1-4|NA
CAWSNFGTVNEKLFF
TGTGCCTGGAGCAACTTCGGGACAGTTAATGAAAAACTGTTTTTT
>TRBV5-1|TRBD1|TRBJ2-1|once
CASSPTGSLNEQFF
TGCGCCAGCAGCCCGACAGGGTCGCTCAATGAGCAGTTCTTC
>TRBV29-1|TRBD1|TRBJ2-7|NA
CSVLRDRAYEQYF
TGCAGCGTTCTTCGGGACAGAGCATACGAGCAGTACTTC
>TRBV7-2|TRBD2|TRBJ2-3|NA
CASSLVGGRLTDTQYF
TGTGCCAGCAGCTTAGTGGGCGGGAGGCTTACAGATACGCAGTATTTT
>TRBV5-6|TRBD1|TRBJ1-1|few
CASTRTGGRTEAFF
TGTGCCAGCACCAGGACAGGGGGCAGGACTGAAGCTTTCTTT
>TRBV7-2|TRBD2|TRBJ2-3|few
CASSPRLAGSTDTQYF
TGTGCCAGCAGCCCCAGACTAGCGGGAAGCACAGATACGCAGTATTTT
>TRBV29-1|NA|TRBJ1-2|few
CSVRRTVGYTF
TGCAGCGTTAGAAGGACAGTTGGCTACACCTTC
>TRBV29-1|NA|TRBJ2-1|few
CSVERARRDEQFF
TGCAGCGTTGAACGCGCCAGGAGGGATGAGCAGTTCTTC
>TRBV6-5|NA|TRBJ1-6|few
CASSYSRDGTPLHF
TGTGCCAGCAGTTACTCGAGGGATGGGACACCCCTCCACTTT
>TRBV5-1|NA|TRBJ1-2|few
CASSLGTLYGYTF
TGCGCCAGCAGTTTAGGGACACTCTATGGCTACACCTTC
>TRBV19|NA|TRBJ2-5|few
CASHSRGRPLETQYF
TGTGCCAGCCATTCGCGGGGAAGACCTCTAGAGACCCAGTACTTC
>TRBV7-8|TRBD1|TRBJ1-2|few
CASSDTRDSYGYTF
TGTGCCAGCAGCGATACCAGGGACAGCTATGGCTACACCTTC
>TRBV28|NA|TRBJ2-7|NA
CASSLVSYEQYF
TGTGCCAGCAGTTTGGTCAGCTACGAGCAGTACTTC
>TRBV7-2|TRBD1|TRBJ1-1|few
CASSFWTGRNTEAFF
TGTGCCAGCAGCTTTTGGACAGGGAGGAACACTGAAGCTTTCTTT
>TRBV15|NA|TRBJ2-3|few
CATSRSRSTDTQYF
TGTGCCACCAGCAGATCTCGGAGCACAGATACGCAGTATTTT
>TRBV11-1|TRBD2|TRBJ2-5|few
CASSAGLALVETQYF
TGTGCCAGCAGCGCGGGACTAGCGTTAGTGGAGACCCAGTACTTC
>TRBV15|TRBD2|TRBJ2-1|few
CATSRLPGASGGRESEQFF
TGTGCCACCAGCAGACTCCCTGGGGCTAGCGGAGGTCGAGAGAGTGAGCAGTTCTTC
>TRBV19|TRBD1|TRBJ1-5|NA
CASSEGQGHQPQHF
TGTGCCAGTAGTGAGGGACAGGGTCATCAGCCCCAGCATTTT
>TRBV2|NA|TRBJ1-4|NA
CATRTGQTYEKLFF
TGTGCCACGAGAACTGGACAGACCTATGAAAAACTGTTTTTT
>TRBV13|NA|TRBJ2-7|NA
CASSLAAGSYEQYF
TGTGCCAGCAGCTTAGCGGCAGGCTCCTACGAGCAGTACTTC
>TRBV5-4|NA|TRBJ1-4|few
CASSGTANEKLFF
TGTGCCAGCAGCGGGACTGCTAATGAAAAACTGTTTTTT
>TRBV9|TRBD2|TRBJ2-1|NA
CASSPQAGGNNEQFF
TGTGCCAGCAGCCCCCAAGCGGGAGGGAACAATGAGCAGTTCTTC
>TRBV1|NA|TRBJ2-1|NA
CTSSQTFREVCNEQFF
TGCACCAGCAGCCAAACCTTCCGGGAGGTTTGCAATGAGCAGTTCTTC
>TRBV29-1|NA|TRBJ1-2|few
CSVGTGDYGYTF
TGCAGCGTGGGAACAGGTGACTATGGCTACACCTTC
>TRBV4-3|TRBD1|TRBJ1-3|NA
CASSQNPPDRAGNTIYF
TGCGCCAGCAGCCAAAATCCACCGGACAGGGCTGGAAACACCATATATTTT
>TRBV4-3|NA|TRBJ1-2|NA
CASSQEAPFYGYTF
TGCGCCAGCAGCCAAGAGGCCCCCTTTTACGGCTACACCTTC
>TRBV5-1|NA|TRBJ1-1|few
CASSLQTGNTEAFF
TGCGCCAGCAGCTTACAGACAGGGAACACTGAAGCTTTCTTT
>TRBV7-9|TRBD1|TRBJ2-1|NA
CASSEKTGGSGEQFF
TGTGCCAGCAGTGAAAAGACAGGGGGCTCTGGTGAGCAGTTCTTC
>TRBV14|NA|TRBJ2-3|few
CASSQVTRTDTQYF
TGTGCCAGCAGCCAAGTTACTAGAACAGATACGCAGTATTTT
>TRBV7-2|TRBD2|TRBJ2-1|NA
CASSSTGTSDEQFF
TGTGCCAGCAGCTCAACCGGGACTAGCGATGAGCAGTTCTTC
>TRBV15|NA|TRBJ2-1|NA
CATSRDGRGYEQFF
TGTGCCACCAGCAGAGACGGTCGAGGGTATGAGCAGTTCTTC
>TRBV29-1|TRBD2|TRBJ2-7|few
CSVGLTGGTYEQYF
TGCAGCGTTGGGCTGACGGGAGGAACCTACGAGCAGTACTTC
>TRBV7-2|TRBD2|TRBJ2-1|NA
CASSFRTSGDNEQFF
TGTGCCAGCAGCTTCCGGACTAGCGGTGATAATGAGCAGTTCTTC
>TRBV9|NA|TRBJ1-2|few
CASSVAQGAYGYTF
TGTGCCAGCAGCGTAGCGCAGGGCGCTTATGGCTACACCTTC
>TRBV4-2|NA|TRBJ1-5|NA
CASSRTLKEGLNQPQHF
TGTGCCAGCAGCCGAACCTTGAAGGAGGGCTTGAATCAGCCCCAGCATTTT
>TRBV7-2|NA|TRBJ1-5|NA
CASVCMGRFNDQPQHF
TGTGCCAGCGTATGTATGGGGCGGTTTAACGATCAGCCCCAGCATTTT
>TRBV27|TRBD1|TRBJ1-2|few
CASSGQGDYGYTF
TGTGCCAGCAGCGGACAGGGAGACTATGGCTACACCTTC
>TRBV5-1|TRBD1|TRBJ2-7|NA
CASSLAGQGDYEQYF
TGCGCCAGCAGCTTGGCGGGACAGGGGGACTACGAGCAGTACTTC